This entry features one T cell receptor (beta chain) sequence. Measured with immunoSEQ multiplex PCR; TCRdb has only the in-frame clones, and not every one. The table records roughly 2.4 million clones, 90% to 96% of them present only once. Trimming at V came to 5 bases and at J to 0 bases, leaving 6 bases not matched to a gene. The CDR3 runs 15 residues. Germline CDR1 and CDR2: SGHTA and FQGNSA. The sample is drawn from a study of shared clonotypes between healthy human individuals. The rearrangement joins TRBV7-2 to TRBJ1-1, with 7 nucleotides matching TRBD1. The sample consisted of naive CD4+ T cells sorted from blood. Subset given: CD45RA+ positively selected. This receptor was identified in a man aged 18 to 30 in good health. DNA of the CDR3: TGTGCCAGCAGCCGCGTCACAGGGGTGAACACTGAAGCTTTCTTT. Encoded protein: CASSRVTGVNTEAFF.